This TCR beta chain was recorded in a study of T-cell reconstitution after alpha-beta-depleted transplantation in children. This clonotype was counted only a few times. Its antigen remains unidentified. The library targeted TCRbeta and was prepared with unique molecular identifiers. One entry per CDR3 protein, called by TCRdb with MiXCR from the PCR reads. The data hold about 540,000 distinct CDR3 sequences, with around 27% observed a single time. This CDR3 has 14 residues. Germline V CDR1 and CDR2: MNHNS, SASEGT. The V and J ends lost 8 bases and 2 bases, in that order; junction bases with no gene match: 8. Notes on the study in general: Counts and diversity of T cells one year after transplant came mostly from newly produced T cells. Surviving recipient T cells and thymic progenitors produced the high day-60 TCRbeta diversity seen in some patients. Reportedly, roughly two months post-transplant, alpha-beta T cells arose from several hundred expanded graft clones.

The chain couples TRBV6-1 to TRBJ2-5; 7 nucleotides match TRBD1. The receptor's source is a boy younger than two with Wiskott-Aldrich syndrome, due to receive a stem cell transplant. The input for sequencing was PBMCs, taken before TCRalphabeta/CD19-depleted stem cell transplant. The CDR3 sequence is CASGRQGKQETQYF. In DNA form, the CDR3 reads TGTGCCAGCGGACGACAGGGTAAACAAGAGACCCAGTACTTC.